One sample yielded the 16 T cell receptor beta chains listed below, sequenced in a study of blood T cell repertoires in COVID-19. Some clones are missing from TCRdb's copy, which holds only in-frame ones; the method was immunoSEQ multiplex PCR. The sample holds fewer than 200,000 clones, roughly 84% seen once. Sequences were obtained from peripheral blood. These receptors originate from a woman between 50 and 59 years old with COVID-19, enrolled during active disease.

This CDR3 is CASSMDRATYGYTF. CDR3 in DNA: TGTGCCAGTAGTATGGACAGGGCCACCTATGGCTACACCTTC. This chain uses TRBV19 with TRBJ1-2; 8 nucleotides align to TRBD1. The CDR3 runs to 14 residues. Trimming removed 3 bases from V and 4 bases from J; junction bases left unmatched: 4. The V gene's germline CDR1 is LNHDA and CDR2 SQIVND (reference sequence).

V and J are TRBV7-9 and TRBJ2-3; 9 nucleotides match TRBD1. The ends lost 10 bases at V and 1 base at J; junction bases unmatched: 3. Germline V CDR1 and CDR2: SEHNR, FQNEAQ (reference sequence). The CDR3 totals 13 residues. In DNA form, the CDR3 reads TGTGCCATTCGGGACAGGGGCACAGATACGCAGTATTTT. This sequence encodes CAIRDRGTDTQYF.

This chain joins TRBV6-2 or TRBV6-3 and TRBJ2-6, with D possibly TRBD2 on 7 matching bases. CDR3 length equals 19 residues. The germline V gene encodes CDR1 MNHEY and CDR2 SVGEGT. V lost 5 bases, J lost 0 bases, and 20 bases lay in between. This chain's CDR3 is CASSAPGGAPNSGANVLTF. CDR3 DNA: TGTGCCAGCAGTGCCCCTGGGGGGGCCCCCAACTCTGGGGCCAACGTCCTGACTTTC.

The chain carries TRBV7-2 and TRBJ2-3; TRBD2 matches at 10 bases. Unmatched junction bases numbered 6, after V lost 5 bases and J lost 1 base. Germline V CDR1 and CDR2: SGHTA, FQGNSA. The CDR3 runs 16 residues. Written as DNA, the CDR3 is TGTGCCAGCAGCCCGAGCGGGGGGGCAGGCACAGATACGCAGTATTTT. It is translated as CASSPSGGAGTDTQYF. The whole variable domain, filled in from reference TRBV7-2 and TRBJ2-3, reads GAGVSQSPSNKVTEKGKDVELRCDPISGHTALYWYRQSLGQGLEFLIYFQGNSAPDKSGLPSDRFSAERTGGSVSTLTIQRTQQEDSAVYLCASSPSGGAGTDTQYFGPGTRLTVL.

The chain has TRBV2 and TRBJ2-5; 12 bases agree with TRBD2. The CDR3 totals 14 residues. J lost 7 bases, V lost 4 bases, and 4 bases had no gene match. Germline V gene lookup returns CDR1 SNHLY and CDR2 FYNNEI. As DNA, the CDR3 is TGTGCCAGCAGTGTTCTAGCGGGGGGGCCGACCCAGTACTTC. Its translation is CASSVLAGGPTQYF.

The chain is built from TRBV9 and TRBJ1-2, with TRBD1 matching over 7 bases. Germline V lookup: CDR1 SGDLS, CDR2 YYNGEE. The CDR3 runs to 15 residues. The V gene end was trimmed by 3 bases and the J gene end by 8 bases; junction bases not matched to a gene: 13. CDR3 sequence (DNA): TGTGCCAGCAGCGGACCCGGGACAGTCCTTCCAGGCTACACCTTC. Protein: CASSGPGTVLPGYTF.

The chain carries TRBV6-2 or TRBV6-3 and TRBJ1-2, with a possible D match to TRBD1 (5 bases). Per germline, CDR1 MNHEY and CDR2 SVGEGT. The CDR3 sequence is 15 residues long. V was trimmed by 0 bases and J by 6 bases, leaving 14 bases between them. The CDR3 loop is CASSYSSGNLNGYTF. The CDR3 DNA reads TGTGCCAGCAGTTACTCTTCAGGGAATCTGAATGGCTACACCTTC.

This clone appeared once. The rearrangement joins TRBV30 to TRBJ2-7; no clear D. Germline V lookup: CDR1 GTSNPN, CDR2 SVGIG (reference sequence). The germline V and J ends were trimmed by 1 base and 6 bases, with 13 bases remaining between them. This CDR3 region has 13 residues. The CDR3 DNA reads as TGTGCCTGGAGTGAATTTGGAGTAGGCGAGCAGTACTTC. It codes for CAWSEFGVGEQYF.

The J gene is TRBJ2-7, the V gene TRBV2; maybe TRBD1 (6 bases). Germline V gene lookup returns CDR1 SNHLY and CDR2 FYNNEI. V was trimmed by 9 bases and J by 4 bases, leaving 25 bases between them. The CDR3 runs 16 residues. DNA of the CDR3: TGTGCCAGAGGCAAAAGTACTGGGCAGGGGTTTTACGAGCAGTACTTC. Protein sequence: CARGKSTGQGFYEQYF.

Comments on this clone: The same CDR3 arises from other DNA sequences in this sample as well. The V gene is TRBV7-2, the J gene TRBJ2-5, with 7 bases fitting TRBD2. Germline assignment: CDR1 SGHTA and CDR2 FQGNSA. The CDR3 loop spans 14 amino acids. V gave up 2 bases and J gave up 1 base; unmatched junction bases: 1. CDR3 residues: CASSLTGGQETQYF. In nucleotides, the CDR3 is TGTGCCAGCAGCTTAACGGGGGGCCAAGAGACCCAGTACTTC.

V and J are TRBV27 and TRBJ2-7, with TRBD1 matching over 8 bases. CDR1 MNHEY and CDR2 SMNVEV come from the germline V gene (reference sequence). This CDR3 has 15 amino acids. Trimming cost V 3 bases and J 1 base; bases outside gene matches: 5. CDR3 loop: CASSFPRGLSYEQYF. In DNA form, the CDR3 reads TGTGCCAGCAGTTTTCCCAGGGGGCTTTCCTACGAGCAGTACTTC.

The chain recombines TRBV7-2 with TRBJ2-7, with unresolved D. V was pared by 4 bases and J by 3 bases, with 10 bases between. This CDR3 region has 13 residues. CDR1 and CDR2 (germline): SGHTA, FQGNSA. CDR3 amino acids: CASSSRQDYEQYF. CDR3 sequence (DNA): TGTGCCAGCAGCTCGAGACAAGACTACGAGCAGTACTTC.

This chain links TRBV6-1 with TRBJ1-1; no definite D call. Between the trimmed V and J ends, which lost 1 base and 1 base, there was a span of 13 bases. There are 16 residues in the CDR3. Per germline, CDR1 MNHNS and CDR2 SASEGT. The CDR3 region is CASSEVWAKTNTEAFF. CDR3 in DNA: TGTGCCAGCAGTGAAGTGTGGGCAAAGACGAACACTGAAGCTTTCTTT.

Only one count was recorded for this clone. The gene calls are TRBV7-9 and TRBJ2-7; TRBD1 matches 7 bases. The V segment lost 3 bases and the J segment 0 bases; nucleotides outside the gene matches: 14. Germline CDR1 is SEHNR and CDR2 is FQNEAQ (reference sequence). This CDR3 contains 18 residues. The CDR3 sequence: CASSFDLVGTAPSYEQYF. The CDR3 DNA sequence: TGTGCCAGCAGCTTCGATCTGGTCGGGACAGCCCCCTCCTACGAGCAGTACTTC.

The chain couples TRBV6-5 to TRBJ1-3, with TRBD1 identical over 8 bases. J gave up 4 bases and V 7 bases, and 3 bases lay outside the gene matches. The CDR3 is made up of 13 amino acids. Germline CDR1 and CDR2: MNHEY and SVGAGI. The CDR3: CASNQGAGNTIYF. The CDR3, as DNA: TGTGCCAGCAATCAGGGGGCCGGAAACACCATATATTTT.

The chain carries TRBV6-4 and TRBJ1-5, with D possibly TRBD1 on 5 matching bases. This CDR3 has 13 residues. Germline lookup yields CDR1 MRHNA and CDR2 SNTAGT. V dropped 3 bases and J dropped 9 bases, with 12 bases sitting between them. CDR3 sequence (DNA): TGTGCCAGCAGTGAGGCCCCCGGGGGGCCCCAGCATTTT. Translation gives CASSEAPGGPQHF.